Following are 5 T cell receptor beta chains from one sample sequenced in a study of prognosis after radiotherapy for stage I lung cancer. The authors amplified TCR beta CDR3 from genomic DNA using two-round multiplex PCR. Primers (each specific to one TRBV or TRBJ gene) were used in first-round PCR. TCRdb fed the multiplex PCR reads into MiXCR, producing one record per CDR3 protein. The data contain 20,000 or so distinct CDR3 sequences, about 27% of them seen just once; the ten biggest clones take up approximately 23%. This specimen consisted of PBMCs, obtained before or after stereotactic body radiation therapy (not recorded which). These receptors came from a donor aged 50 or older with non-small cell lung cancer.

This clonotype was detected ten times or more. The chain's CDR3 is CASSQDGKLAPLWLYEQYF. CDR3 DNA: TGTGCCAGCAGCCAAGACGGGAAGCTAGCCCCCTTGTGGCTCTACGAGCAGTACTTC. V is TRBV4-2 and J is TRBJ2-7; D may be TRBD2 (5 bases). Between the trimmed V and J ends, which lost 0 bases and 3 bases, there was a span of 24 bases. CDR3 length equals 19 residues. Germline V gene lookup returns CDR1 LGHNA and CDR2 YNFKEQ.

In its sample, this clonotype is medium-sized (0.01 to 0.1%). V and J are TRBV19 and TRBJ2-3, with D maybe TRBD2 (6 bases). The CDR3 contains 13 residues. Per germline, CDR1 LNHDA and CDR2 SQIVND (reference sequence). Trimming stripped 9 bases from V and 1 base from J, with 11 bases between. The CDR3 is CASSGAGTDTQYF. The CDR3 coding sequence is TGTGCCAGCTCGGGAGCCGGCACAGATACGCAGTATTTT.

The chain employs TRBV2 and TRBJ2-2; D is possibly TRBD1 (6 bases). The CDR3 has 16 amino acids. Germline values: CDR1 SNHLY, CDR2 FYNNEI. V was trimmed by 5 bases and J by 4 bases, leaving 17 bases between them. DNA of the CDR3: TGTGCCAGCAGTACAGGGTGCAATCCGAGCACCGGGGAGCTGTTTTTT. This translates into CASSTGCNPSTGELFF. The full variable domain, in which reference TRBV2 and TRBJ2-2 provide the parts outside the CDR3, is EPEVTQTPSHQVTQMGQEVILRCVPISNHLYFYWYRQILGQKVEFLVSFYNNEISEKSEIFDDQFSVERPDGSNFTLKIRSTKLEDSAMYFCASSTGCNPSTGELFFGEGSRLTVL.

By proportion, this clonotype is medium-sized (0.01 to 0.1%). J is TRBJ2-7 and V is TRBV4-1; 10 bases line up with TRBD2. Germline-derived CDR1 and CDR2 are MGHRA and YSYEKL. This CDR3 region has 16 residues. The J segment lost 5 bases and the V segment lost 3 bases, leaving 10 bases of the junction unmatched. CDR3 DNA sequence: TGCGCCAGCAGCCACACCGGACTAGCGGCGGCAAACGAGCAGTACTTC. Translation gives CASSHTGLAAANEQYF.

This clonotype occurred many times. The V call is TRBV5-1, the J call TRBJ2-1; no clear D. CDR1 is SGHRS, CDR2 YFSETQ, per germline. Trimming took off 2 bases at V and 0 bases at J, with 6 bases between the two ends. CDR3 length: 14 residues. The CDR3: CASSFPNSYNEQFF. The CDR3 DNA is TGCGCCAGCAGCTTTCCCAACTCCTACAATGAGCAGTTCTTC.